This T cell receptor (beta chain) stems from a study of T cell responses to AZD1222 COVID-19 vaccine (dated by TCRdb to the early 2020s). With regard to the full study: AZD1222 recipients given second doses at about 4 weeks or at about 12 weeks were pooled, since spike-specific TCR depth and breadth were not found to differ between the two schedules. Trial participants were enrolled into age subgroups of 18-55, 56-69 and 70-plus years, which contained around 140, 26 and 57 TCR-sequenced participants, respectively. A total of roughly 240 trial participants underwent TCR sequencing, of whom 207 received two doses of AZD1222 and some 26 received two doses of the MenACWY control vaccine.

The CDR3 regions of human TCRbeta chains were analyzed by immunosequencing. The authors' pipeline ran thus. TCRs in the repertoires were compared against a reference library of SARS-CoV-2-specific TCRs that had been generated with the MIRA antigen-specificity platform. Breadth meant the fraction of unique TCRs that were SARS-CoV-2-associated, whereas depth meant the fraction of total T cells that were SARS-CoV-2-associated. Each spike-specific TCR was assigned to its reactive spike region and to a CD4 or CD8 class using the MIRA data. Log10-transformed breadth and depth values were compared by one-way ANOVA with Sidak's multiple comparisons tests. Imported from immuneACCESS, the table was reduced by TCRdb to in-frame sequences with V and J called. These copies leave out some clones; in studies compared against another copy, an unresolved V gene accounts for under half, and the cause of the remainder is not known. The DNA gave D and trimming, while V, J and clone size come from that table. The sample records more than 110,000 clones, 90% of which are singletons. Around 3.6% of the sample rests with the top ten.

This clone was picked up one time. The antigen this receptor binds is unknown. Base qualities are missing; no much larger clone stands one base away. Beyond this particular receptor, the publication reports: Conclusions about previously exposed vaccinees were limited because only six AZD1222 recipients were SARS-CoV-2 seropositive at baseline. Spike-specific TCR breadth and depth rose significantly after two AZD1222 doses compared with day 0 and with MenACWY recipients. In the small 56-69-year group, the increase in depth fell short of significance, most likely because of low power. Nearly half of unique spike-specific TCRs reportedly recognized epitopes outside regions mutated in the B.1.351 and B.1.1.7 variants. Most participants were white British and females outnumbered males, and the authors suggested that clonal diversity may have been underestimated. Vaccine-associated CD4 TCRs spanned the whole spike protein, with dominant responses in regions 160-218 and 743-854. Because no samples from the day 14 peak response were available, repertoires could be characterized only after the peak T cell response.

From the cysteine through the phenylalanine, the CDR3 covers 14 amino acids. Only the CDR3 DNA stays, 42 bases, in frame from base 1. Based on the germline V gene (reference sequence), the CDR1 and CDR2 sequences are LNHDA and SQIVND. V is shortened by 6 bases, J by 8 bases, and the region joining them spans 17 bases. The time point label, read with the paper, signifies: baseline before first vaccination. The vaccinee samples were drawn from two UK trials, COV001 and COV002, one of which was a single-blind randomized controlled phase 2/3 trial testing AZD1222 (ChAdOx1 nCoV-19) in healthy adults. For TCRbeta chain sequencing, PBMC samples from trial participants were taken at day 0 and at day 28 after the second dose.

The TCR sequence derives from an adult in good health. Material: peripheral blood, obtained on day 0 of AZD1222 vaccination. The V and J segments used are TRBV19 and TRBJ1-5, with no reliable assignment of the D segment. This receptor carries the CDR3 CASRLTGGEKPQHF. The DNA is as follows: TGTGCCAGTAGACTCACGGGCGGGGAAAAGCCCCAGCATTTT.